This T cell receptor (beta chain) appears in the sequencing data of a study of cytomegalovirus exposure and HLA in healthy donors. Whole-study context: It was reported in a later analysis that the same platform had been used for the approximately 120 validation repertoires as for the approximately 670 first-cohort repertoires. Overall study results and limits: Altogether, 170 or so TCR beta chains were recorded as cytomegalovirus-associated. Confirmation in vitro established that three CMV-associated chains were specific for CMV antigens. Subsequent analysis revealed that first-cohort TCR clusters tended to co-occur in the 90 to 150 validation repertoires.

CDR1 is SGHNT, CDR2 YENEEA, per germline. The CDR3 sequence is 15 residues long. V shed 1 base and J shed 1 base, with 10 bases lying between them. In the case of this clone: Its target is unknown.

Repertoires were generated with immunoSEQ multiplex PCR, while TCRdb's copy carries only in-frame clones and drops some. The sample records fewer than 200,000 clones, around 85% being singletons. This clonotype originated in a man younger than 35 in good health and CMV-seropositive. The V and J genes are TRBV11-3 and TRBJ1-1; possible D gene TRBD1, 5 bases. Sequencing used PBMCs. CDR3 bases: TGTGCCAGCAGCTTAGTCCAGGGATCGAACACTGAAGCTTTCTTT. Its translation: CASSLVQGSNTEAFF. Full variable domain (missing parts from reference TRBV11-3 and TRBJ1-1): EAGVVQSPRYKIIEKKQPVAFWCNPISGHNTLYWYLQNLGQGPELLIRYENEEAVDDSQLPKDRFSAERLKGVDSTLKIQPAELGDSAVYLCASSLVQGSNTEAFFGQGTRLTVV.